Listed here are 14 T cell receptor beta chains from one sample, sequenced in a study of identical twins. TCRdb itself ran the 5' RACE reads through MiXCR, one entry per CDR3 protein. The repertoire includes some 190,000 distinct CDR3 sequences, 15% of them detected once, and less than 45% sits in the top ten. These same data were also listed under a study on T cells expressing NK-cell markers.

Specimen: CD8+ T cells sorted from blood. The receptors derive from a woman younger than 30 in good health.

The chain links TRBV6-2 or TRBV6-3 to TRBJ2-1; TRBD2 might be the D (6 bases). The CDR3 spans 15 residues. Deletions cut 2 bases from V and 5 bases from J, with 13 bases between. Germline CDR1 and CDR2: MNHEY and SVGEGT. The CDR3 is CASSYTGVGDNEQFF. CDR3 nucleotide sequence: TGTGCCAGCAGTTACACGGGGGTGGGCGACAATGAGCAGTTCTTC.

There are a few counts of this clonotype. This chain joins TRBV6-1 and TRBJ2-5, with D maybe TRBD1 (6 bases). V lost 6 bases, J lost 5 bases, and 19 bases lay in between. Germline values: CDR1 MNHNS, CDR2 SASEGT. This CDR3 has 15 amino acids. Written as DNA, the CDR3 is TGTGCCAGCAGCACAGGGACGGAAAGTTTGGAGACCCAGTACTTC. Amino acids: CASSTGTESLETQYF.

Written as DNA, the CDR3 is TGCGCCAGCAGCCAAGGAAGGGCCGTCACAGATACGCAGTATTTT. Its protein product is CASSQGRAVTDTQYF. This sequence joins TRBV4-3 and TRBJ2-3; no reliable D call. The CDR3 has 15 residues. The germline V gene encodes CDR1 LGHNA and CDR2 YSLEER. The V end lost 1 base, the J end lost 2 bases, and 10 bases lay between the germline ends.

This clonotype was counted only a few times. This rearrangement joins TRBV12-3 or TRBV12-4 to TRBJ2-1, with TRBD2 identical over 7 bases. V trimming: 7 bases; J trimming: 4 bases; junction bases outside the gene matches: 13. CDR3 length: 16 residues. In nucleotides, the CDR3 is TGTGCCAGCACCCTAGAACCTCCTAGCGGTTACAATGAGCAGTTCTTC. Its protein product is CASTLEPPSGYNEQFF.

In its sample, this clonotype was seen many times. The V call is TRBV5-1, the J call TRBJ2-5; D not resolved. Germline loops: CDR1 SGHRS, CDR2 YFSETQ. The V gene lost 0 bases and the J gene lost 5 bases, with 11 bases spanning the gap. This CDR3 comprises 14 residues. CDR3 nucleotides: TGCGCCAGCAGCTTGGAACTGGATATGGAGACCCAGTACTTC. This sequence encodes CASSLELDMETQYF. The variable domain in full, completed from reference TRBV5-1 and TRBJ2-5, reads KAGVTQTPRYLIKTRGQQVTLSCSPISGHRSVSWYQQTPGQGLQFLFEYFSETQRNKGNFPGRFSGRQFSNSRSEMNVSTLELGDSALYLCASSLELDMETQYFGPGTRLLVL.

This clonotype was seen only a few times. The V gene is TRBV6-1, the J gene TRBJ1-1, with D unresolved. CDR1 and CDR2 (germline): MNHNS, SASEGT. CDR3 length equals 13 residues. Trimming stripped 8 bases from V and 0 bases from J, with 10 bases between. CDR3 sequence reads: CASYTNLNTEAFF. The DNA for the CDR3 is TGTGCCAGCTACACAAACCTGAACACTGAAGCTTTCTTT.

This clonotype was counted a few times. The genes are TRBV12-3 or TRBV12-4 and TRBJ1-5, with D perhaps TRBD1 (6 bases). The V gene lost 6 bases and the J gene lost 3 bases, with 15 bases spanning the gap. The CDR3 runs 15 residues. CDR3 sequence reads: CASSPGAFTNQPQHF. The CDR3 coding sequence is TGTGCCAGCAGCCCGGGGGCTTTTACCAATCAGCCCCAGCATTTT.

Regarding this clonotype: Compared with germline, one end of the junction differs, possibly owing to a read error. The CDR3, as DNA: TGTGCTAGCAGCGTAGGAACCTATGGCTACACCTTC. Translation gives CASSVGTYGYTF. The chain joins TRBV9 to TRBJ1-2; D is ambiguous. Germline assignment: CDR1 SGDLS and CDR2 YYNGEE. The CDR3 runs 12 residues.

The rearrangement joins TRBV9 to TRBJ2-7; 9 positions match TRBD1. The CDR3 covers 15 residues. Germline values: CDR1 SGDLS, CDR2 YYNGEE. After removal of 2 bases from V and 3 bases from J, the junction contained 6 bases not matched to a gene. The CDR3 region has the DNA TGTGCCAGCAGCGTGGGACCGGGACAGGGCTACGAGCAGTACTTC. Translated: CASSVGPGQGYEQYF.

The table lists this clonotype with a few counts. The chain recombines TRBV4-1 with TRBJ2-3, with no clear D. Trimming left V 0 bases short and J 0 bases short, with 7 bases between. The germline CDR1 and CDR2 sequences are MGHRA and YSYEKL. The CDR3 is 15 residues long. The CDR3 sequence is CASSQDLSSTDTQYF. The CDR3 DNA follows: TGCGCCAGCAGCCAAGATTTGTCTAGCACAGATACGCAGTATTTT.

CDR3 loop: CASSGYYNEQFF. The CDR3 region has the DNA TGTGCCAGCAGTGGTTACTACAATGAGCAGTTCTTC. The rearrangement uses TRBV6-5 and TRBJ2-1; D not certain. V lost 5 bases to trimming and J lost 3 bases, with 5 bases between them. This CDR3 contains 12 residues. Germline values: CDR1 MNHEY, CDR2 SVGAGI.

The chain combines TRBV5-4 with TRBJ1-5; TRBD1 matches 8 bases. Germline V gives CDR1 SGHNT, CDR2 YYREEE (reference sequence). The CDR3 covers 13 residues. Germline trimming cut 4 bases from V and 9 bases from J; bases unmatched to any gene: 6. The CDR3 sequence is CASSLQGARPQHF. The CDR3 DNA is TGTGCCAGCAGCCTCCAGGGGGCAAGGCCCCAGCATTTT.

This clonotype was observed a single time. The V and J genes are TRBV7-6 and TRBJ2-3; D unclear. Germline V gives CDR1 SGHVS, CDR2 FNYEAQ. The CDR3 totals 15 residues. Trimming cost V 2 bases and J 4 bases, with 13 bases left between them. For the CDR3, the DNA is TGTGCCAGCAGCTTAAACTCATTTCCCCCAGATACGCAGTATTTT. This codes for CASSLNSFPPDTQYF.

This clonotype was seen a few times. The chain couples TRBV30 to TRBJ2-7, with D possibly called TRBD1 or TRBD2 (5 bases each). This CDR3 is 13 amino acids long. The V gene lost 2 bases and the J gene lost 1 base, with 9 bases spanning the gap. From germline, CDR1 is GTSNPN and CDR2 SVGIG (reference sequence). The CDR3: CAWSWDDSYEQYF. The CDR3 region has the DNA TGTGCCTGGAGTTGGGACGATTCCTACGAGCAGTACTTC.